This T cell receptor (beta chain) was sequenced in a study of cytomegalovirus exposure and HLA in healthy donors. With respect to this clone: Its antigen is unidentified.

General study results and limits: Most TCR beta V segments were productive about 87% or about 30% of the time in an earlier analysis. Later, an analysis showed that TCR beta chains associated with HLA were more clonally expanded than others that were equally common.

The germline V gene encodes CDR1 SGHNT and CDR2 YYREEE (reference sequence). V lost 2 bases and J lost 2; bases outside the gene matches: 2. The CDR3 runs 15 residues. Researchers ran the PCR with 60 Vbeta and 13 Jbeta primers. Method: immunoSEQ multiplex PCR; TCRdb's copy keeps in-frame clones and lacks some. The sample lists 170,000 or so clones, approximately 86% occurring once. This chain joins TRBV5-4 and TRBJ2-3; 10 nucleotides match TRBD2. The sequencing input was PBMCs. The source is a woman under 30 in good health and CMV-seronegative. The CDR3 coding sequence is TGTGCCAGCAGCTTAACTAGCGGGAACACAGATACGCAGTATTTT. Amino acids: CASSLTSGNTDTQYF.